The T cell receptor (beta chain) under discussion was sequenced for a study of T cell changes during pregnancy in multiple sclerosis. Some clones are missing from TCRdb's copy, which holds only in-frame ones; the method was immunoSEQ multiplex PCR. The sample carries tens of thousands of clones, 88% recorded once. The germline V gene has CDR1 LNHDA and CDR2 SQIVND (reference sequence). The CDR3 covers 14 residues. V gave up 4 bases and J gave up 5 bases; unmatched junction bases: 4. The sequencing used CD4+ T cells from peripheral blood mononuclear cells, collected in the first trimester of pregnancy. This chain links TRBV19 with TRBJ1-5; 8 positions match TRBD1. This receptor was taken from a female donor with multiple sclerosis, enrolled in a pregnancy study. CDR3 sequence (DNA): TGTGCCAGTAGTACACAGGGGGGGGATCAGCCCCAGCATTTT. Residues: CASSTQGGDQPQHF.